This note documents a single T cell receptor beta chain sequence. This clone has more than one count but fewer than ten. Which antigen it targets is not known. Per-base qualities were not stored, and no clone one base away is much larger. Separate from the roughly 700-subject first cohort, the validation cohort of about 110 subjects was the group to which the donors belonged. This specimen belongs to a study of cytomegalovirus exposure and HLA in healthy donors (dated by TCRdb to the late 2010s). Describing the broader study: According to a later analysis, one platform produced both the roughly 120 validation repertoires and the 550 to 800 repertoires of the first cohort. The study aimed to test whether cataloging public T cell receptors could reveal signatures of past pathogen exposure. Along with the roughly 670-subject first cohort, a separate validation cohort of some 130 different subjects was used. To predict cytomegalovirus infection status, the study combined high-throughput TCR immunosequencing, statistical association of individual TCRs with disease status, and machine learning.

In the germline V gene, CDR1 corresponds to SGDLS and CDR2 to YYNGEE. V gives up 0 bases and J gives up 5 bases, and the segment between their germline ends measures 12 bases. The CDR3 holds 14 amino acids from the cysteine to the phenylalanine. Only the CDR3 portion is preserved as DNA: 42 bases, with reading frame beginning at the first base. Libraries were made using the immunoSEQ multiplex PCR assay. From the authors' description of their analysis: A statistical classification framework was built to diagnose cytomegalovirus status from the catalog of TCR beta chain sequences. Not all clones reach the TCRdb copy of this immuneACCESS table, which keeps in-frame sequences only. Checked studies attribute under half of the gap to unresolved V genes and leave the rest unexplained. The DNA gave D and trimming, while V, J and clone size come from that table. Across this sample there are 330,000 or so clones, with approximately 90% seen only once. Approximately 0.84% of the sample comes from the top ten.

The study at large found these results: The study gave a list of about 150 TCR beta chains associated with cytomegalovirus. A later analysis lacked HLA typing for the validation cohort, so it scored co-occurrence in that cohort across all 120 or so repertoires. The classifier was reported to diagnose cytomegalovirus status with high specificity and sensitivity in both the original and validation cohorts. According to the authors, the approach could potentially be generalized to other disease states and immunological phenotypes. Most TCR sequences were seen in very few donors, while some public TCRs were found in many individuals. In vitro tests confirmed that a few of the cytomegalovirus-associated TCR beta chains recognize cytomegalovirus antigens. Subsequent analysis determined that TCRs grouped into clusters in the first cohort also showed a tendency toward co-occurrence across the 90 to 150 validation repertoires, and 94% of cluster scores exceeded 0.

The origin of this receptor is a woman under 30 in good health and CMV-seronegative. Input material: PBMCs. The rearrangement joined TRBV9 to TRBJ2-7; possibly the D gene is TRBD1, per 5 matching bases. The nucleotides read TGTGCCAGCAGCGTAGGCCCAGGGATCAACGAGCAGTACTTC. This codes for CASSVGPGINEQYF.